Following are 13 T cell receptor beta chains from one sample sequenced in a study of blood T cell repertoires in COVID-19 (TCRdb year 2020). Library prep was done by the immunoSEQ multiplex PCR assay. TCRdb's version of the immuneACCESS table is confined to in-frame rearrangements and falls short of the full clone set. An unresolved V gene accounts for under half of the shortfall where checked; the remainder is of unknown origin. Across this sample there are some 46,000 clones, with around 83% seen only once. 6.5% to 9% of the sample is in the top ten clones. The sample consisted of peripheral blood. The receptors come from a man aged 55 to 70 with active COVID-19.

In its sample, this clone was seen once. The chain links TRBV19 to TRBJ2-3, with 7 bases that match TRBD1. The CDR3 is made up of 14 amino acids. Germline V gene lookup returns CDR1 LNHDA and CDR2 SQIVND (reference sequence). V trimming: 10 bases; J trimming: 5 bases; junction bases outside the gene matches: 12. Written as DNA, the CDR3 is TGTGCCACCTCTAGGGGGCTATTGGGAGATACGCAGTATTTT. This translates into CATSRGLLGDTQYF.

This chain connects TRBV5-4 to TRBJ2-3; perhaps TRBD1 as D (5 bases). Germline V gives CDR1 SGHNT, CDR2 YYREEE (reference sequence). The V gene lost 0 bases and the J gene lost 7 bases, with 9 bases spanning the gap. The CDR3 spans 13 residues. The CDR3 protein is CASSLEGLNTQYF. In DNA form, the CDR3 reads TGTGCCAGCAGCTTGGAGGGGTTGAATACGCAGTATTTT.

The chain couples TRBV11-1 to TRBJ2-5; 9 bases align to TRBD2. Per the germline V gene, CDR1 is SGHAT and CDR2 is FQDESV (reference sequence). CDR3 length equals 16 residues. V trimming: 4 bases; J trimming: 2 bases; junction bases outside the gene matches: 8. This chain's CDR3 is CASSSRLAGPQETQYF. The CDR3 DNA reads TGTGCCAGCAGCTCACGGCTAGCGGGACCACAAGAGACCCAGTACTTC.

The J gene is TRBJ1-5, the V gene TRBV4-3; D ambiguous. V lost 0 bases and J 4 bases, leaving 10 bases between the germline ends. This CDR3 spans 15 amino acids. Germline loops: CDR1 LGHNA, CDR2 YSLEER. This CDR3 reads CASSQDSSSNQPQHF. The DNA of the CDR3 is TGCGCCAGCAGCCAAGATTCCTCCAGTAATCAGCCCCAGCATTTT.

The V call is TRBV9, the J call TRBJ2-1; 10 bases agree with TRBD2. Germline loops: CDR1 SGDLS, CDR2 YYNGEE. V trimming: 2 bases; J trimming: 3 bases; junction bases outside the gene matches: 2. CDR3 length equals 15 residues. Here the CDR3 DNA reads TGTGCCAGCAGCGTTGGACTAGCGGTCTACAATGAGCAGTTCTTC. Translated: CASSVGLAVYNEQFF. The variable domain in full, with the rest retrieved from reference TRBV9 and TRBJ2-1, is DSGVTQTPKHLITATGQRVTLRCSPRSGDLSVYWYQQSLDQGLQFLIQYYNGEERAKGNILERFSAQQFPDLHSELNLSSLELGDSALYFCASSVGLAVYNEQFFGPGTRLTVL.

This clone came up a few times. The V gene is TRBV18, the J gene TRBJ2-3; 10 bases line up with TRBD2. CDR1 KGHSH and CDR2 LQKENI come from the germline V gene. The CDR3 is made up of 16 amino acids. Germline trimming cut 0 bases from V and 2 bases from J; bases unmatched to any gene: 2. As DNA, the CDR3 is TGTGCCAGCTCACCACCGGGACTAGCGAACACAGATACGCAGTATTTT. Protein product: CASSPPGLANTDTQYF.

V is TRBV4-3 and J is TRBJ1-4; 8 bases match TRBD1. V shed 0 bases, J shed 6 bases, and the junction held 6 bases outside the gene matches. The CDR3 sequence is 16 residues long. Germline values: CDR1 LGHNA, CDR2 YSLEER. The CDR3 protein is CASSQENRQGYEKLFF. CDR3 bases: TGCGCCAGCAGCCAAGAAAACCGACAGGGGTATGAAAAACTGTTTTTT.

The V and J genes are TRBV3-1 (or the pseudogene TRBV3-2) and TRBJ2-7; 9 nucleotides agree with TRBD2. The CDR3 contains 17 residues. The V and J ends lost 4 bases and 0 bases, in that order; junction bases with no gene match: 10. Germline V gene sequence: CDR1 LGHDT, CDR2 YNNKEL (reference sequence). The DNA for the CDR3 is TGTGCCAGCAGCCCTGAACTAGCGGGCGCCAGCTCCTACGAGCAGTACTTC. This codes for CASSPELAGASSYEQYF.

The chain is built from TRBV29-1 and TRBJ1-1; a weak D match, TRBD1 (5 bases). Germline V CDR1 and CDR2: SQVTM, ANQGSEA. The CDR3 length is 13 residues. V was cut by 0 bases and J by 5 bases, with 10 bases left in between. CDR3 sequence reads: CSVEEQEGTEAFF. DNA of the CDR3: TGCAGCGTTGAAGAACAGGAAGGGACTGAAGCTTTCTTT.

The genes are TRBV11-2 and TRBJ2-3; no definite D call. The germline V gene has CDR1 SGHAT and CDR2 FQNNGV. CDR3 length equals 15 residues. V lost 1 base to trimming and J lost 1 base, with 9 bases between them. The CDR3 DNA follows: TGTGCCAGCAGCTTAGTTCCTCGGGGCACAGATACGCAGTATTTT. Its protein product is CASSLVPRGTDTQYF.

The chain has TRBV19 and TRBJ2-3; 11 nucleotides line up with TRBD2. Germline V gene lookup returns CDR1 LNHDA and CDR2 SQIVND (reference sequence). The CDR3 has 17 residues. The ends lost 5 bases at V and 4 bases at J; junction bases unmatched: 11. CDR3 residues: CASSAGVSGGAPDTQYF. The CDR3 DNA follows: TGTGCCAGTAGTGCCGGGGTTAGCGGGGGGGCCCCAGATACGCAGTATTTT.

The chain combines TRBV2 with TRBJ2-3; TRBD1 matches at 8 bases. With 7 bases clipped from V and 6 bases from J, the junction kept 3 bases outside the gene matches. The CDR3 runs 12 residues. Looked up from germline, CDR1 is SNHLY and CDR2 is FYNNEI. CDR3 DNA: TGTGCCAGCACACAGGGGGTGGATACGCAGTATTTT. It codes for CASTQGVDTQYF. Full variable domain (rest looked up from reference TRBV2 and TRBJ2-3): EPEVTQTPSHQVTQMGQEVILRCVPISNHLYFYWYRQILGQKVEFLVSFYNNEISEKSEIFDDQFSVERPDGSNFTLKIRSTKLEDSAMYFCASTQGVDTQYFGPGTRLTVL.

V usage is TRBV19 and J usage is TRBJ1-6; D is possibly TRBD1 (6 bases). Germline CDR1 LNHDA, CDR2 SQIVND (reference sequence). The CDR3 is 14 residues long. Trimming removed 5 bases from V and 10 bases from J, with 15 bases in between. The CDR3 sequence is CASSLGALESPLHF. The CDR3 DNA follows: TGTGCCAGTAGTTTGGGGGCTCTAGAATCACCCCTCCACTTT.